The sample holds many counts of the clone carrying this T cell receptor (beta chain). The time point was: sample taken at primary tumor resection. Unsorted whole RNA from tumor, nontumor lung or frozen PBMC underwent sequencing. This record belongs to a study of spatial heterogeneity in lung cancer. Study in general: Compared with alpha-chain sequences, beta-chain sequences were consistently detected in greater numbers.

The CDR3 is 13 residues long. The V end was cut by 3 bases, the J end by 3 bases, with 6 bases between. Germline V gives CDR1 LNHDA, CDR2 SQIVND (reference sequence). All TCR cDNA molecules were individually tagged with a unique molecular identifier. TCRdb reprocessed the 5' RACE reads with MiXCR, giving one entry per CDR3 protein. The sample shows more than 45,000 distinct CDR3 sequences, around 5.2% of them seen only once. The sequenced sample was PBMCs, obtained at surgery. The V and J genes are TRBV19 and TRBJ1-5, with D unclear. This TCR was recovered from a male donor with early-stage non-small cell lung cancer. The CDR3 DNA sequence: TGTGCCAGTAGTATCCTCCTCAATCAGCCCCAGCATTTT. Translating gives CASSILLNQPQHF.